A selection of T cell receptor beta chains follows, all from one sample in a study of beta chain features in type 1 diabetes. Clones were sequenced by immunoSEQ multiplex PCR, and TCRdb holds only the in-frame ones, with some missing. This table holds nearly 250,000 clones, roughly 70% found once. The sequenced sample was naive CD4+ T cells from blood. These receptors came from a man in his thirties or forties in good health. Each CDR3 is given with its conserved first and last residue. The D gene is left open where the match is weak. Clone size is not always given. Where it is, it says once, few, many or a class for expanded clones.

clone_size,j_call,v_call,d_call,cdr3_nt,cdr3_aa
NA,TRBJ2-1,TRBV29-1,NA,TGCAGCTCGCGTGTGAGGGACTCCTACAATGAGCAGTTCTTC,CSSRVRDSYNEQFF
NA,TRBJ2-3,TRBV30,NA,TGTGCCTGGAGAGTTAGGTCTAGCACAGATACGCAGTATTTT,CAWRVRSSTDTQYF
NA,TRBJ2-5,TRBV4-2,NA,TGTGCCAGCAGCCCCGCACGGTGGGGGAACCAAGAGACCCAGTACTTC,CASSPARWGNQETQYF
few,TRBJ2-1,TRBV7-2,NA,TGTGCCAGCAGCTACTCAGAGGCCTACAATGAGCAGTTCTTC,CASSYSEAYNEQFF
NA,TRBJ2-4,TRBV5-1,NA,TGCGCCAGCAGCTTCGCCAGGGGAAACATTCAGTACTTC,CASSFARGNIQYF
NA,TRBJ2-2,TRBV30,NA,TGTGCCTGGAGTCTATCCACCGGGGAGCTGTTTTTT,CAWSLSTGELFF
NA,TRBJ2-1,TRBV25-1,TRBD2,TGTGCCAGCAGTGCTAGCGGGAGGTCTGAGCAGTTCTTC,CASSASGRSEQFF
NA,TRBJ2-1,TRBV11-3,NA,TGTGCCAGCAGCTTGGACAGCGACAATGAGCAGTTCTTC,CASSLDSDNEQFF
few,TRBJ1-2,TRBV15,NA,TGTGCCACCAGCAGAGATCAACGTCCCCTGGGCTATGGCTACACCTTC,CATSRDQRPLGYGYTF
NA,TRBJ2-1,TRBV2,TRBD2,TGTGCCAGCAGGGATACTAGCGGCAATGAGCAGTTCTTC,CASRDTSGNEQFF
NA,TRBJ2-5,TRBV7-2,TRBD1,TGTGCCAGCAGCACAGGGGGCTTAGGGACCCAGTACTTC,CASSTGGLGTQYF
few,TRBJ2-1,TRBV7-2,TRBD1,TGTGCCACCGGACAGGGGTTCCACAATGAGCAGTTCTTC,CATGQGFHNEQFF
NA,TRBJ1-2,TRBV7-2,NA,TGTGCCAGCGGGGTCAGGGCCCGGGATGGCTACACCTTC,CASGVRARDGYTF
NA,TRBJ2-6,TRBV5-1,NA,TGCGCCAGCAGCACCGGAACCTCTGGGGCCAACGTCCTGACTTTC,CASSTGTSGANVLTF
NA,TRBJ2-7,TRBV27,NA,TGTGCCAGCAGTTACCGGGATGATGGGGAGCAGTACTTC,CASSYRDDGEQYF
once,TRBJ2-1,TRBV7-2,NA,TGTGCCAGCAGCTTAGTGGCCGGGGGCTACAATGAGCAGTTCTTC,CASSLVAGGYNEQFF
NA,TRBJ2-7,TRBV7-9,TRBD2,TGTGCCAGCAGCTTAGTAGTAGCGGGGGACTACGAGCAGTACTTC,CASSLVVAGDYEQYF
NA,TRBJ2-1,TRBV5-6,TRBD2,TGTGCCAGCAGCTTAGGACTAGCGGAGCACAATGAGCAGTTCTTC,CASSLGLAEHNEQFF
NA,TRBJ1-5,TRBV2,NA,TGTGCCAGCAGGGGGGGTAGCAATCAGCCCCAGCATTTT,CASRGGSNQPQHF
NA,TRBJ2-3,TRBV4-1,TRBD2,TGCGCCAGCAGCCAAGGGACTAGCGGGGTGATTAGCACAGATACGCAGTATTTT,CASSQGTSGVISTDTQYF
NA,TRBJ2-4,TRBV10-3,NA,TGTGCCATCAGTGAGGCTGGGTACATTCAGTACTTC,CAISEAGYIQYF
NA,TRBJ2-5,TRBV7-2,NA,TGTGCCAGCAGCCCCAAAGAGACCCAGTACTTC,CASSPKETQYF
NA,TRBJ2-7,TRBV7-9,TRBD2,TGTGCCAGCAGCAAACTAGCGGGAGCATACGAGCAGTACTTC,CASSKLAGAYEQYF
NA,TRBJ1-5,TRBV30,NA,TGTGCCTGGAGTGTCCCGGACCGCTATAGCAATCAGCCCCAGCATTTT,CAWSVPDRYSNQPQHF
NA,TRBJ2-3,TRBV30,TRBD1,TGTGCCTGGAATGCGGGACAGGGGGCGGCAGATACGCAGTATTTT,CAWNAGQGAADTQYF
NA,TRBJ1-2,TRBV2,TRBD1,TGTGCCAGCAACCCCACGGGGCAGGGGGCATCTGGCTACACCTTC,CASNPTGQGASGYTF
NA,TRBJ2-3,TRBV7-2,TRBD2,TGTGCCAGCAGCACTAAAGCGGGAGGATGGGCAGATACGCAGTATTTT,CASSTKAGGWADTQYF
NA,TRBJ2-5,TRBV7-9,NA,TGTGCCAGCAGCAACTCACTGGGTGGCAGGGAGACCCAGTACTTC,CASSNSLGGRETQYF
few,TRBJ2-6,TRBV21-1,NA,TGTGCCAGCAGCACCCCGGGCTCTGGGGCCAACGTCCTGACTTTC,CASSTPGSGANVLTF
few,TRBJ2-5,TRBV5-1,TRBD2,TGCGCCAGCAGTTCAACTAGCGCTCAAGAGACCCAGTACTTC,CASSSTSAQETQYF
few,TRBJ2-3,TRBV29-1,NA,TGCAGCGTTGTCGGAAGAAACACAGATACGCAGTATTTT,CSVVGRNTDTQYF
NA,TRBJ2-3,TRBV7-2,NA,TGTGCCAGCAGCCCCGGGAGCGGAGCTAGCACAGATACGCAGTATTTT,CASSPGSGASTDTQYF
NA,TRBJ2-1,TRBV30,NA,TGTGCCTGGAAGGGTCTAGCTACTCCCTACAATGAGCAGTTCTTC,CAWKGLATPYNEQFF
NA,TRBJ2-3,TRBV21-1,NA,TGTGCCAGCAGCAAGCACGAGCGGTCGACTAGCACAGATACGCAGTATTTT,CASSKHERSTSTDTQYF
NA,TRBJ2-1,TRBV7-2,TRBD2,TGTGCCAGCAGCTTAGCGCTGGGACTAGCGGGGGATTACAATGAGCAGTTCTTC,CASSLALGLAGDYNEQFF
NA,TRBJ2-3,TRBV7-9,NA,TGTGCCAGCAGCTTGGAGCGTTACACAGATACGCAGTATTTT,CASSLERYTDTQYF
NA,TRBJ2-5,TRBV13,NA,TGTGCCAGCAGCTCTCCGGACAGCCCCGTGGAGACCCAGTACTTC,CASSSPDSPVETQYF
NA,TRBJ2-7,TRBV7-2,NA,TGTGCCAGCAGCTTTGAGGTCGCCTACGAGCAGTACTTC,CASSFEVAYEQYF
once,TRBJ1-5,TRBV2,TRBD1,TGTGCCAGCAGTACACAGGGGGGAGTTGGCAATCAGCCCCAGCATTTT,CASSTQGGVGNQPQHF
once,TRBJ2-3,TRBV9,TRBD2,TGTGCCAGCAGCGTTAGCGGGAGGACAGATACGCAGTATTTT,CASSVSGRTDTQYF
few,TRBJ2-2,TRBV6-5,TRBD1,TGTGCCAGCAGGGGACAGGGGAACACCGGGGAGCTGTTTTTT,CASRGQGNTGELFF
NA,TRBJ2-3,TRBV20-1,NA,TGCAGTGCTAAGAGGCCAGATACGCAGTATTTT,CSAKRPDTQYF
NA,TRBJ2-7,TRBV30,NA,TGTGCCTGGAGTCGTGCCATGCACTCCTACGAGCAGTACTTC,CAWSRAMHSYEQYF
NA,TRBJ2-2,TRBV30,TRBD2,TGTGCCCAACTAGCGGGGGCACCCGGGGAGCTGTTTTTT,CAQLAGAPGELFF
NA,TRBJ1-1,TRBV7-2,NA,TGTGCCAGCAGCTTGAAAGGGAAGGCGACTGAAGCTTTCTTT,CASSLKGKATEAFF
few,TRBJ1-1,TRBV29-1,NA,TGCAGCGTTGAGGCCAGTTACACTGAAGCTTTCTTT,CSVEASYTEAFF
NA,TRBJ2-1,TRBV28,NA,TGTGCCAGCAGTTTAATGGCTTTCTACTCAAATGAGCAGTTCTTC,CASSLMAFYSNEQFF
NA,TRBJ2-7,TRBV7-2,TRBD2,TGTGCCAGCAGCTTAGTCGGGACTAGCAACTACGAGCAGTACTTC,CASSLVGTSNYEQYF
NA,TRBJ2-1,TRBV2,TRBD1,TGTGCCAGCAGTGAAGAGGACAGGATTCTCTTC,CASSEEDRILF
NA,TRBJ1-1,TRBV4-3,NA,TGCGCCAGCAGCCAGGCTTGGACATCCCAGGGGACTGAAGCTTTCTTT,CASSQAWTSQGTEAFF
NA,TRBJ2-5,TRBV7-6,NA,TGTGCCAGCAGCTTAGCCCTGACGGAGACCCAGTACTTC,CASSLALTETQYF